This T cell receptor beta chain was observed in a study of Ad26.COV2.S vaccination and SARS-CoV-2 variants. For the study at large: Ad26.COV2.S was injected intramuscularly once or twice, 56 days apart.

Profiling relied on immunoSEQ multiplex PCR, and the TCRdb table lists in-frame clones only, not all of them. The top ten clones hold 2.5% to 3.5% of a sample with around 350,000 clones, approximately 85% of them seen once. Stated treatment: 15 to 20 received Ad26.COV2.S at low or high dose, single or two shots; 5 received placebo; per-sample allocation not given. Sampling happened 63 days after the first vaccine or placebo injection. To note about this clone: The target antigen is unknown.

Study-wide findings and caveats: Placebo recipients trailed vaccine recipients in spike-specific TCR breadth.

This clonotype originated in a person between 18 and 59 years old who received the Ad26.COV2.S COVID-19 vaccine or a placebo. Specimen: peripheral blood, collected in a trial of Ad26.COV2.S vaccine versus placebo.

CDR3 region: CATEQGTFF. The DNA for the CDR3 is TGTGCCACCGAACAGGGTACTTTCTTT. The V and J genes are TRBV24-1 and TRBJ1-1; maybe TRBD1 (6 bases). Germline V lookup: CDR1 KGHDR, CDR2 SFDVKD. The CDR3 contains 9 residues. V lost 9 bases, J lost 12 bases, and 10 bases lay in between.